Below, one TCR beta chain is given with its context. The entry originates in a study of T cells expressing NK-cell markers. Study background: The TCR beta repertoires originated in sorted CD3+CD56+NKG2C+, CD3+CD56+NKG2C- and CD3+CD56-NKG2C+ T cells.

TCRdb reworked the 5' RACE reads into one entry per CDR3 protein, no DNA. The listing contains about 180,000 distinct CDR3 sequences. Sequences were obtained from blood T cells: a sorted CD56 or NKG2C T cell subset, CD4+ or CD8+ T cells, or bulk PBMC T cells (not recorded which). This TCR was sampled from a man aged 18 to 69 in good health.

The chain's CDR3 is CASSQAPGLAIDEQFF. The V and J genes are TRBV4-1 and TRBJ2-1; TCRdb's D call of TRBD2 is untestable without DNA. This CDR3 comprises 16 residues. Germline CDR1 reads MGHRA; CDR2 reads YSYEKL.